These 27 T cell receptor beta chains share one sample of origin, sequenced in a study of cytomegalovirus exposure and HLA in healthy donors. With 60 Vbeta and 13 Jbeta primers, the PCR was carried out. Assay used: immunoSEQ multiplex PCR; TCRdb lists only in-frame clones, some missing. Altogether 120,000 or so clones are present, approximately 80% being singletons, with the ten largest covering 1%. The specimen sequenced was PBMCs. The receptor source for this set is a man aged 35 to 55 in good health and CMV-seronegative.

The CDR3 nucleotides read TGTGCCAGCAGCTTAAGGGGTCCGGGACAGGATATCAATCAGCCCCAGCATTTT. This sequence encodes CASSLRGPGQDINQPQHF. The rearrangement links TRBV7-8 to TRBJ1-5; the match to TRBD1 covers 8 bases. The junction had 12 bases not matched to a gene; V was cut back by 2 bases and J by 3 bases. This CDR3 comprises 18 residues. CDR1 is SGHVS and CDR2 is FQNEAQ in the germline V gene.

The table lists this clone with a few counts. The gene calls are TRBV6-5 and TRBJ2-7; TRBD1 might be the D (6 bases). The V gene's germline CDR1 is MNHEY and CDR2 SVGAGI. This CDR3 region has 16 residues. V gave up 0 bases and J gave up 1 base, with 13 bases separating them. CDR3 residues: CASSYSGSGTSYEQYF. The CDR3 DNA sequence: TGTGCCAGCAGTTACTCGGGGTCAGGGACATCCTACGAGCAGTACTTC.

The V call is TRBV7-7, the J call TRBJ2-5; 8 bases are a match to TRBD2. CDR1 is SSHAT and CDR2 is FNYEAQ in the germline V gene (reference sequence). V dropped 1 base and J dropped 4; count of bases not matched to a gene: 8. This CDR3 contains 16 residues. The CDR3 DNA is TGTGCCAGCAGCTTAGATGCGGGAGGAGGCAGAGAGACCCAGTACTTC. Protein: CASSLDAGGGRETQYF.

The V call is TRBV6-1, the J call TRBJ1-2; D may be TRBD1 (5 bases). Trimming cost V 6 bases and J 2 bases, with 10 bases left between them. Germline lookup yields CDR1 MNHNS and CDR2 SASEGT. CDR3 length: 13 residues. The CDR3 sequence is CASSPGENYGYTF. CDR3 DNA: TGTGCCAGCAGCCCGGGGGAGAACTATGGCTACACCTTC.

V and J are TRBV11-2 and TRBJ2-5; TRBD1 might be the D (6 bases). From germline, CDR1 is SGHAT and CDR2 FQNNGV. V was cut by 3 bases and J by 9 bases, with 17 bases left in between. The CDR3 consists of 14 residues. DNA of the CDR3: TGTGCCAGCAGCTTTGGAACAGGGACCCGGGCCCAGTACTTC. Its protein is CASSFGTGTRAQYF.

In DNA, the CDR3 is TGTGCCAGCAGCTTAGGGGGACAGTACTACGAGCAGTACTTC. It specifies CASSLGGQYYEQYF. The rearrangement uses TRBV13 and TRBJ2-7; TRBD1 matches 7 bases. The CDR3 extends over 14 amino acids. Germline V gives CDR1 PRHDT, CDR2 FYEKMQ (reference sequence). V trimming: 0 bases; J trimming: 3 bases; junction bases outside the gene matches: 2.

The chain combines TRBV10-3 with TRBJ1-4, with D possibly being TRBD1 (6 bases). V gave up 7 bases and J gave up 3 bases, with 9 bases separating them. The germline gives CDR1 ENHRY, CDR2 SYGVKD. The CDR3 sequence is 13 residues long. CDR3 loop: CAITGVANEKLFF. The CDR3, as DNA: TGTGCCATCACAGGGGTTGCTAATGAAAAACTGTTTTTT.

This chain joins TRBV23-1 and TRBJ2-6; 11 bases line up with TRBD2. TRBV23-1 is identified as an open reading frame with a role that is uncertain. J was trimmed by 0 bases and V by 2 bases; bases with no gene match: 9. This CDR3 spans 20 amino acids. This CDR3 is CASSQPELAGEDSGANVLTF. CDR3 sequence (DNA): TGCGCCAGCAGTCAACCTGAACTAGCGGGAGAGGACTCTGGGGCCAACGTCCTGACTTTC.

This clone was recorded a few times. The V call is TRBV19, the J call TRBJ1-5, with TRBD1 matching 7 bases. V was pared by 6 bases and J by 4 bases, with 12 bases of the junction left unmatched. The CDR3 runs to 16 residues. Germline-derived CDR1 and CDR2 are LNHDA and SQIVND (reference sequence). CDR3 residues: CASSPRTGKENQPQHF. The CDR3 DNA reads TGTGCCAGTAGCCCCCGGACAGGAAAGGAAAATCAGCCCCAGCATTTT.

This rearrangement joins TRBV18 to TRBJ2-1; 7 bases are shared with TRBD2. The V gene end was trimmed by 2 bases and the J gene end by 5 bases; junction bases not matched to a gene: 12. The CDR3 contains 17 residues. Germline CDR1 is KGHSH and CDR2 is LQKENI. CDR3 DNA: TGTGCCAGCTCACCAACGTATGGCGGGAGTAGCAACAATGAGCAGTTCTTC. Amino acids: CASSPTYGGSSNNEQFF.

The V gene is TRBV15, the J gene TRBJ1-2; no clear D. The CDR3 length is 13 residues. Germline-derived CDR1 and CDR2 are LNHNV and YYDKDF (reference sequence). Trimming took 2 bases from V and 7 from J, leaving 11 bases between them. The CDR3 reads CATSRPPVAGYTF. The CDR3 DNA sequence: TGTGCCACCAGCAGACCACCAGTAGCTGGCTACACCTTC.

The V call is TRBV29-1, the J call TRBJ2-3; D perhaps matches TRBD2 (5 bases). CDR1 is SQVTM and CDR2 is ANQGSEA in the germline V gene. The CDR3 covers 13 residues. The V and J ends lost 6 bases and 3 bases respectively, with 13 bases between them. For the CDR3, the DNA is TGCAGCGTAGCCACTAGAGGGACAGATACGCAGTATTTT. Encoded protein: CSVATRGTDTQYF.

The chain links TRBV6-5 to TRBJ2-5, with TRBD1 matching 9 bases. The J call is doubtful: the DNA matches TRBJ2-7 better. The CDR3 totals 15 residues. The germline V gene encodes CDR1 MNHEY and CDR2 SVGAGI. CDR3 loop: CASSSGTGRDYEQYF. CDR3 nucleotides: TGTGCCAGCAGTTCAGGGACAGGGAGAGACTACGAGCAGTACTTC.

This chain links TRBV6-5 with TRBJ1-2, with a weak D call TRBD1 (6 bases). This CDR3 spans 13 amino acids. Trimming left V 7 bases short and J 3 bases short, with 12 bases between. The germline gives CDR1 MNHEY, CDR2 SVGAGI. CDR3 nucleotides: TGTGCCAGCACGGCCGGGACACACTATGGCTACACCTTC. Translation gives CASTAGTHYGYTF.

The V and J genes are TRBV4-1 and TRBJ2-3, with 13 bases identical to TRBD2. The ends lost 3 bases at V and 8 bases at J; junction bases unmatched: 11. The CDR3 covers 17 residues. The germline V gene encodes CDR1 MGHRA and CDR2 YSYEKL. The CDR3 spells CASSQTWTSGGTGTQYF. The CDR3 DNA reads as TGCGCCAGCAGCCAGACATGGACTAGCGGGGGCACGGGTACGCAGTATTTT.

The V call is TRBV25-1, the J call TRBJ2-7, with D possibly TRBD2 on 5 matching bases. With 2 bases removed from V and 5 bases from J, the gap between germline ends came to 10 bases. The CDR3 totals 13 residues. Germline CDR1 reads MGHDK; CDR2 reads SYGVNS. This chain's CDR3 is CASSEPGTHEQYF. The CDR3 DNA reads as TGTGCCAGCAGTGAACCGGGAACACACGAGCAGTACTTC.

This clone was seen a single time. The chain employs TRBV7-8 and TRBJ1-1; no definite D call. CDR3 length equals 13 residues. The germline V gene encodes CDR1 SGHVS and CDR2 FQNEAQ. V was cut by 3 bases and J by 1 base, with 6 bases left in between. The CDR3 coding sequence is TGTGCCAGCAGCTTTACAGAGAACACTGAAGCTTTCTTT. Amino acids: CASSFTENTEAFF.

In nucleotides, the CDR3 is TGTGCCAGCAGCTTAGGATCGTCACTCGGGGCTGGGGCCAACGTCCTGACTTTC. Amino acid sequence: CASSLGSSLGAGANVLTF. This rearrangement joins TRBV9 to TRBJ2-6; TRBD2 is a possible D gene (5 bases). CDR1 and CDR2 (germline): SGDLS, YYNGEE. The CDR3 consists of 18 residues. Trimming took off 4 bases at V and 2 bases at J, with 19 bases between the two ends.

The sample holds a few counts of this clone. V usage is TRBV5-1 and J usage is TRBJ1-2; 7 bases agree with TRBD1. With 4 bases clipped from V and 4 bases from J, the junction kept 4 bases outside the gene matches. This CDR3 is built from 13 residues. Germline loops: CDR1 SGHRS, CDR2 YFSETQ. The CDR3 DNA is TGCGCCAGCAGCCCCGGGACAGTCTATGGCTACACCTTC. Its translation is CASSPGTVYGYTF.

The chain recombines TRBV28 with TRBJ2-3; 8 bases fit TRBD2. The V segment lost 6 bases and the J segment 2 bases; nucleotides outside the gene matches: 13. The CDR3 consists of 17 residues. CDR1 is MDHEN, CDR2 SYDVKM, per germline. In DNA form, the CDR3 reads TGTGCCAGCAGCCTCCCGCCCACAGCGGGGGTCACAGATACGCAGTATTTT. This translates into CASSLPPTAGVTDTQYF.

The rearrangement uses TRBV29-1 and TRBJ2-1, with TRBD1 as a possible D gene (5 bases). V shed 2 bases and J shed 6 bases, with 14 bases lying between them. The germline V gene encodes CDR1 SQVTM and CDR2 ANQGSEA. The CDR3 covers 14 residues. CDR3 nucleotide sequence: TGCAGCGTTGAAAGAACTCAGGGCGGCAATGAGCAGTTCTTC. Encoded protein: CSVERTQGGNEQFF.

The V call is TRBV6-5, the J call TRBJ2-7; 9 nucleotides align to TRBD1. The CDR3 is made up of 13 amino acids. CDR1 MNHEY and CDR2 SVGAGI come from the germline V gene. The J segment lost 7 bases and the V segment lost 8 bases, leaving 9 bases of the junction unmatched. The CDR3 DNA reads as TGTGCCAGCCGGGACAGGGACCAGGGGGAGCAGTACTTC. It is translated as CASRDRDQGEQYF.

CDR3 bases: TGTGCCAGCAGTGTTCTGGGGGCGGGTACCGGGGAGCTGTTTTTT. It is translated as CASSVLGAGTGELFF. J is TRBJ2-2 and V is TRBV25-1; tentative D call: TRBD1 (6 bases). The germline V gene encodes CDR1 MGHDK and CDR2 SYGVNS. V shed 4 bases and J shed 5 bases, with 14 bases lying between them. The CDR3 totals 15 residues.

Of note for this clone: The sample holds other DNA sequences that translate to the same CDR3. The chain joins TRBV5-1 to TRBJ1-5, with 7 bases that match TRBD1. The CDR3 spans 15 residues. V shed 1 base and J 11 bases; nucleotides not matched to a gene: 12. Germline CDR1 is SGHRS and CDR2 is YFSETQ. The CDR3 region is CASSLTGAQGSAQHF. CDR3 DNA sequence: TGCGCCAGCAGCTTGACAGGGGCCCAAGGGTCGGCCCAGCATTTT.

This chain joins TRBV5-1 and TRBJ2-1; TRBD2 agrees at 8 bases. This CDR3 spans 14 amino acids. Germline V gives CDR1 SGHRS, CDR2 YFSETQ. V shed 0 bases, J shed 9 bases, and the junction held 5 bases outside the gene matches. The CDR3 nucleotides read TGCGCCAGCAGCTTGGGGACTAGCACTATTGAGCAGTTCTTC. Amino acids: CASSLGTSTIEQFF.

CDR3 DNA sequence: TGTGCCAGCAGTCCAGCCTCTCGACAGGGAAGCGGGGAGCTGTTTTTT. It translates to CASSPASRQGSGELFF. This chain links TRBV27 with TRBJ2-2; 7 bases are a match to TRBD1. Germline V CDR1 and CDR2: MNHEY, SMNVEV (reference sequence). The ends lost 5 bases at V and 7 bases at J; junction bases unmatched: 13. CDR3 length: 16 amino acids.

This clone has a handful of counts. The chain carries TRBV27 and TRBJ2-1, with 8 bases lining up with TRBD2. Germline V lookup: CDR1 MNHEY, CDR2 SMNVEV (reference sequence). After removal of 5 bases from V and 11 bases from J, the junction contained 17 bases not matched to a gene. The CDR3 length is 16 residues. The CDR3 DNA reads as TGTGCCAGCAGTCGAAGCTGGGTTAGCGGGACGGCTCAGCAGTTCTTC. It is translated as CASSRSWVSGTAQQFF.